A selection of T cell receptor beta chains follows, all from one sample in a study. TCRdb reanalysed the 5' RACE reads using MiXCR and keeps one entry per CDR3 protein. The table records about 11,000 distinct CDR3 sequences, under 35% of them present only once. The sample consisted of Tregs sorted from a lymph node. These receptors were collected from a female donor with breast cancer. CDR3s include the opening cysteine and the closing phenylalanine or tryptophan. The D gene is left open where the match is weak. Size tells how often a clone was seen (once, few, many) or the class of an expanded clone, and some rows leave it out.

d_gene	v_gene	j_gene	abundance	CDR3aa	CDR3nt
TRBD1	TRBV10-3	TRBJ1-1	medium-sized	CAISGQGLITEAFF	TGTGCCATCAGTGGACAGGGGTTGATCACTGAAGCTTTCTTT
TRBD2	TRBV7-6	TRBJ2-1	medium-sized	CASSLEAGTSGKNEQFF	TGTGCCAGCAGCTTAGAAGCCGGGACTAGCGGGAAGAATGAGCAGTTCTTC
-	TRBV7-6	TRBJ1-1	-	CASSPPGAFF	TGTGCCAGCAGCCCCCCTGGAGCTTTCTTT
-	TRBV6-1	TRBJ2-1	few	CASSKPGPEDNEQFF	TGTGCCAGCAGTAAACCGGGACCTGAGGACAATGAGCAGTTCTTC
-	TRBV7-9	TRBJ2-2	many	CASSLIGPGELFF	TGTGCCAGCAGCTTAATAGGTCCCGGGGAGCTGTTTTTT
-	TRBV6-5	TRBJ1-5	once	CASSYAGIQPQHF	TGTGCCAGCAGTTACGCCGGGATACAGCCCCAGCATTTT
-	TRBV7-9	TRBJ2-1	-	CASSLGALEQLF	TGTGCCAGCAGTTTGGGGGCCCTTGAGCAGCTCTTC
-	TRBV4-1	TRBJ2-7	many	CASSLSGRGYEQYF	TGCGCCAGCAGCCTTAGCGGTAGGGGCTACGAGCAGTACTTC
-	TRBV12-3/TRBV12-4	TRBJ1-1	-	CASSQLGAAGAAEAFF	TGTGCCAGCAGTCAACTTGGGGCCGCGGGCGCCGCTGAAGCTTTCTTT
TRBD2	TRBV28	TRBJ2-7	many	CASKGTGGVYEQYF	TGTGCCAGCAAGGGTACGGGGGGGGTCTACGAGCAGTACTTC
-	TRBV5-1	TRBJ2-1	-	CASSMEAPAYNEQFF	TGCGCCAGCAGCATGGAAGCGCCCGCCTACAATGAGCAGTTCTTC
-	TRBV20-1	TRBJ2-7	-	CSATQRSYEQYF	TGCAGTGCTACCCAGCGCTCCTACGAGCAGTACTTC
-	TRBV12-3/TRBV12-4	TRBJ2-7	-	CASRDEGDLAEQYF	TGTGCCAGCAGGGATGAGGGAGATCTAGCCGAGCAGTACTTC
-	TRBV18	TRBJ2-7	medium-sized	CASSLGTIYEQYF	TGTGCCAGCTCGCTCGGGACAATCTACGAGCAGTACTTC
-	TRBV7-9	TRBJ1-5	-	CASSLGLRNRPQHF	TGTGCCAGCAGCTTAGGCCTGAGGAATCGGCCCCAGCATTTT
TRBD1	TRBV6-5	TRBJ2-7	medium-sized	CASSGTVYGEQYF	TGTGCCAGCAGTGGGACAGTCTACGGCGAGCAGTACTTC
-	TRBV7-8	TRBJ2-1	many	CASGYNEQFF	TGTGCCAGCGGATACAATGAGCAGTTCTTC
TRBD1	TRBV12-3/TRBV12-4	TRBJ1-1	many	CASSPDRGDPRF	TGTGCCAGCAGTCCCGACAGGGGGGACCCGAGGTTT
-	TRBV6-5	TRBJ1-1	many	CASSYRSNTEAFF	TGTGCCAGCAGCTACAGGAGTAACACTGAAGCTTTCTTT
-	TRBV4-1	TRBJ2-7	-	CASSRVGREYEQYF	TGCGCCAGCAGCCGAGTGGGTCGGGAGTACGAGCAGTACTTC
-	TRBV24-1	TRBJ2-2	medium-sized	CATSVKDTGELFF	TGTGCCACCAGTGTTAAGGACACCGGGGAGCTGTTTTTT
TRBD1	TRBV5-5	TRBJ2-1	few	CASSWDRGQSSYNEQFF	TGTGCCAGCAGCTGGGACAGGGGGCAGAGCTCCTACAATGAGCAGTTCTTC
-	TRBV20-1	TRBJ2-1	many	CSARPRRTRSYNEQFF	TGCAGTGCTAGACCCCGGAGGACCCGCTCCTACAATGAGCAGTTCTTC
-	TRBV27	TRBJ2-1	medium-sized	CATTYSAPYNEQFF	TGTGCCACCACCTACAGCGCACCCTACAATGAGCAGTTCTTC
-	TRBV30	TRBJ2-1	-	CAWSPANEQFF	TGTGCCTGGAGTCCCGCCAATGAGCAGTTCTTC
-	TRBV5-5	TRBJ1-3	few	CASSLVTSSGNTIYF	TGTGCCAGCAGCTTGGTTACCAGTTCTGGAAACACCATATATTTT
-	TRBV5-1	TRBJ2-2	many	CASSFSGEAGELFF	TGCGCCAGCAGCTTCTCGGGGGAAGCCGGGGAGCTGTTTTTT
-	TRBV7-2	TRBJ2-7	medium-sized	CASSFRDTYEQYF	TGTGCCAGCAGCTTCCGCGATACCTACGAGCAGTACTTC
-	TRBV12-3/TRBV12-4	TRBJ1-5	many	CASSYTGNQPQHF	TGTGCCAGCAGTTACACAGGCAATCAGCCCCAGCATTTT
-	TRBV9	TRBJ2-1	-	CASSTTSGCNEQFF	TGTGCCAGCAGCACTACCTCGGGATGCAATGAGCAGTTCTTC
TRBD1	TRBV25-1	TRBJ2-7	many	CASSRDRGPGGYEQYF	TGTGCCAGCAGTCGGGACAGGGGCCCCGGTGGCTACGAGCAGTACTTC
-	TRBV19	TRBJ2-7	-	CASSTGLGSYEQYF	TGTGCCAGTAGCACAGGGTTGGGCTCCTACGAGCAGTACTTC
TRBD1	TRBV2	TRBJ2-1	many	CASSTGTGGWQQFF	TGTGCCAGCAGCACCGGGACAGGGGGGTGGCAGCAGTTCTTC
TRBD2	TRBV7-8	TRBJ2-1	-	CASSPGLAGGRGNEQFF	TGTGCCAGCAGCCCGGGACTAGCGGGAGGGCGTGGGAATGAGCAGTTCTTC
TRBD2	TRBV6-5	TRBJ2-1	many	CASSLGLANRNEQFF	TGTGCCAGCAGTTTGGGACTAGCAAATCGGAATGAGCAGTTCTTC
-	TRBV7-9	TRBJ2-1	medium-sized	CASSLGTLEQFF	TGTGCCAGCAGTTTGGGGACCCTTGAGCAGTTCTTC
-	TRBV19	TRBJ1-5	-	CASMYTGVNQPQHF	TGTGCCAGTATGTACACCGGGGTGAATCAGCCCCAGCATTTT
-	TRBV19	TRBJ2-7	-	CASRAESYEQYF	TGTGCCAGTAGAGCGGAATCCTACGAGCAGTACTTC
-	TRBV7-9	TRBJ2-7	many	CASSLGGSSEQYF	TGTGCCAGCAGCTTAGGAGGGTCGTCCGAGCAGTACTTC
TRBD1	TRBV6-5	TRBJ1-1	many	CASSPGTAPGAFF	TGTGCCAGCAGTCCCGGGACAGCCCCTGGAGCTTTCTTT
-	TRBV5-1	TRBJ2-7	many	CASSLETGKQYF	TGCGCCAGCAGCTTGGAAACAGGGAAGCAGTACTTC
-	TRBV9	TRBJ2-1	-	CASSVGVGNEQFF	TGTGCCAGCAGCGTTGGGGTCGGCAATGAGCAGTTCTTC